Reported below is one TCR beta chain. This record belongs to a study of blood T cell repertoires in COVID-19. This CDR3 comprises 15 residues. V was clipped by 6 bases and J by 4 bases; unmatched bases: 8. Germline CDR1 SGHRS, CDR2 YFSETQ. This table comes from immunoSEQ multiplex PCR, and its TCRdb copy is limited to in-frame clones, with some not included. The table shows about 200,000 clones, with roughly nine tenths occurring only once. The gene calls are TRBV5-1 and TRBJ1-3; TRBD1 matches at 9 bases. Sequencing was carried out using PBMCs or T cells enriched from blood (not recorded which). The TCR sequence derives from a woman aged 40-49 years with acute COVID-19. The CDR3 DNA sequence: TGCGCCAGCAAATCCGGGACAGGGACGGGAAACACCATATATTTT. The encoded protein is CASKSGTGTGNTIYF.